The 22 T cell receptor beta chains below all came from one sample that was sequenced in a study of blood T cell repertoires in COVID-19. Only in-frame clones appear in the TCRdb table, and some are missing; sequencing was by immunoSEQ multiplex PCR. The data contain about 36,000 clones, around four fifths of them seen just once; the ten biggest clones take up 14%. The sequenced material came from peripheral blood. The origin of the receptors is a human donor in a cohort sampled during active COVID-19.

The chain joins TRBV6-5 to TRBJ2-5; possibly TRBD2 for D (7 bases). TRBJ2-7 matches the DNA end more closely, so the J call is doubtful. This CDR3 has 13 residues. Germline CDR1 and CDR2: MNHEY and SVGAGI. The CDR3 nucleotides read TGTGCCAGCAGGGAGGGGGGGCGATACGAGCAGTACTTC. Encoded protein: CASREGGRYEQYF.

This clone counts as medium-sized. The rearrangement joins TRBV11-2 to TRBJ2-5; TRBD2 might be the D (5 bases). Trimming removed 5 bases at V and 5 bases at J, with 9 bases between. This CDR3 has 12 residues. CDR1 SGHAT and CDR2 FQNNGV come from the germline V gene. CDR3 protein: CASSLGVETQYF. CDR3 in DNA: TGTGCCAGCAGCCTCGGGGTGGAGACCCAGTACTTC.

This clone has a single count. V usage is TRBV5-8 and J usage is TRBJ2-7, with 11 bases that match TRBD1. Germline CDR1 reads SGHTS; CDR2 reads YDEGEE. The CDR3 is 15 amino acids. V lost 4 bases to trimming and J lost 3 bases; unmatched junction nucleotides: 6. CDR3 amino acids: CASSLGTGGNYEQYF. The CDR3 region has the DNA TGTGCCAGCAGCCTCGGGACAGGGGGAAACTACGAGCAGTACTTC.

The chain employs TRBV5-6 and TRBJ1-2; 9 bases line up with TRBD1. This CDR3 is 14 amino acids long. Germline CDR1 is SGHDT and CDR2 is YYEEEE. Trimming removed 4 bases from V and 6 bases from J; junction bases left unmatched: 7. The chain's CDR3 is CASSLGDRVHGYTF. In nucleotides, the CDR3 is TGTGCCAGCAGCCTAGGGGACAGGGTTCATGGCTACACCTTC.

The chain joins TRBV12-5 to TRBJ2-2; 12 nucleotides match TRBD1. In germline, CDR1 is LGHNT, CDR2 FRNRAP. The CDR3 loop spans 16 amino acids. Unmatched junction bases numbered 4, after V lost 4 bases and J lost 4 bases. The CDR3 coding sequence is TGTGCTAGTGGTTCGGGGGACAGGGGGCCCACCGGGGAGCTGTTTTTT. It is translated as CASGSGDRGPTGELFF. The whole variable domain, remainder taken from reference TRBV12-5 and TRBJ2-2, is DARVTQTPRHKVTEMGQEVTMRCQPILGHNTVFWYRQTMMQGLELLAYFRNRAPLDDSGMPKDRFSAEMPDATLATLKIQPSEPRDSAVYFCASGSGDRGPTGELFFGEGSRLTVL.

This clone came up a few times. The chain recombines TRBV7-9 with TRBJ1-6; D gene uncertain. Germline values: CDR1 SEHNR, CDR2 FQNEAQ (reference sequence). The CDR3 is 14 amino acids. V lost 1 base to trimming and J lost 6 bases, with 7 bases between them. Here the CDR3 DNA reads TGTGCCAGCAGCTTAGACAGCCTTAATTCACCCCTCCACTTT. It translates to CASSLDSLNSPLHF. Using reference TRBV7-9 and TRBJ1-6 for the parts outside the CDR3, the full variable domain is DTGVSQNPRHKITKRGQNVTFRCDPISEHNRLYWYRQTLGQGPEFLTYFQNEAQLEKSRLLSDRFSAERPKGSFSTLEIQRTEQGDSAMYLCASSLDSLNSPLHFGNGTRLTVT.

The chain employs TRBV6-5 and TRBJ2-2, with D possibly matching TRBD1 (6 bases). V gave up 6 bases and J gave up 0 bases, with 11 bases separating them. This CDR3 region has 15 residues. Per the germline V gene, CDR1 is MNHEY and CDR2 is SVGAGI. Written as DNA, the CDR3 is TGTGCCAGCAGAGGCGGACAGACGAACACCGGGGAGCTGTTTTTT. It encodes CASRGGQTNTGELFF.

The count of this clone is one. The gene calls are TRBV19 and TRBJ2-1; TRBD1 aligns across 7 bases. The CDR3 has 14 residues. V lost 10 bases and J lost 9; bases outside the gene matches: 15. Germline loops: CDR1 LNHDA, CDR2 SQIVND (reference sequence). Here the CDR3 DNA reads TGTGCCACCTCTGGGATAGGGGGCCAAGCTGAGCAGTTCTTC. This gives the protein CATSGIGGQAEQFF.

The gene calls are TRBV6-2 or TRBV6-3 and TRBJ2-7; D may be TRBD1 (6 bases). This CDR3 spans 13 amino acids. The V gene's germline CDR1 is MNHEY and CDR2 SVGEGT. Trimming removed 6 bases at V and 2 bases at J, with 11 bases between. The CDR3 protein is CASSQGQAYEQYF. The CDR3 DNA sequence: TGTGCCAGCAGCCAGGGACAAGCCTACGAGCAGTACTTC.

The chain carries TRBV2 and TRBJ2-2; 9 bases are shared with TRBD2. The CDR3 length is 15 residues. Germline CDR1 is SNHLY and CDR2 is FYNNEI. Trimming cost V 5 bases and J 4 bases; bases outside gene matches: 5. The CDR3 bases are TGTGCCAGCAGTTGGCTAGCGGGGACCACCGGGGAGCTGTTTTTT. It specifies CASSWLAGTTGELFF.

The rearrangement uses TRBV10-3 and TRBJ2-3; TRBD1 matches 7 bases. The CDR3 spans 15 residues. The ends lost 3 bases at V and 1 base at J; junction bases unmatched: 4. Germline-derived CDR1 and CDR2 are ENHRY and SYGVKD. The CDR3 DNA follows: TGTGCCATCAGTGATAGACAGGGCCGCACAGATACGCAGTATTTT. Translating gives CAISDRQGRTDTQYF.

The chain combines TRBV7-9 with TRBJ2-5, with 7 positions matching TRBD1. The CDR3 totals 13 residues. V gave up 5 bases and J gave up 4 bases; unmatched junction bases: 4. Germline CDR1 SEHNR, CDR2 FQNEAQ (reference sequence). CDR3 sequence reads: CASSPTGVETQYF. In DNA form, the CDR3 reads TGTGCCAGCAGCCCTACAGGGGTAGAGACCCAGTACTTC.

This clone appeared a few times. As DNA, the CDR3 is TGTGCCAGCTCACCACCCGACAGATCAGATACGCAGTATTTT. It encodes CASSPPDRSDTQYF. The rearrangement joins TRBV18 to TRBJ2-3; D is possibly TRBD1 (5 bases). The V and J ends lost 0 bases and 4 bases respectively, with 8 bases between them. Germline V lookup: CDR1 KGHSH, CDR2 LQKENI. The CDR3 totals 14 residues.

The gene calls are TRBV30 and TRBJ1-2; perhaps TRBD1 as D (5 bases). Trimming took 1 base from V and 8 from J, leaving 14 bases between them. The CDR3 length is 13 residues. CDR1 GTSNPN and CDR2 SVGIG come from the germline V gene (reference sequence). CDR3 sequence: CAWSGDRAGGYTF. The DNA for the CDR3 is TGTGCCTGGAGTGGGGACCGGGCGGGGGGCTACACCTTC.

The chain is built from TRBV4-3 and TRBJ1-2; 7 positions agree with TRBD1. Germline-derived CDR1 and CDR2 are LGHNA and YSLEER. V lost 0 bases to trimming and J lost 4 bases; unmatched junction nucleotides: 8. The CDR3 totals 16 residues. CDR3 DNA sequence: TGCGCCAGCAGCCAAGATATAGGAGGGGGCAGCTATGGCTACACCTTC. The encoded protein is CASSQDIGGGSYGYTF.

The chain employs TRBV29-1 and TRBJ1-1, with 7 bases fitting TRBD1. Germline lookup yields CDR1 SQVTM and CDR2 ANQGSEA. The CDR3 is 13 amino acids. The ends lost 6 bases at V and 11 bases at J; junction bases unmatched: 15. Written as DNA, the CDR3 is TGCAGCGTCTTTACCAACAGGGGTTTTGCGGCTTTCTTT. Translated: CSVFTNRGFAAFF.

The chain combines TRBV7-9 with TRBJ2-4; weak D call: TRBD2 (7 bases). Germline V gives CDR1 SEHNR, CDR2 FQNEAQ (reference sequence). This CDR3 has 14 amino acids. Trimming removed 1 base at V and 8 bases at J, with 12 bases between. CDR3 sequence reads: CASSLGTRGDIQYF. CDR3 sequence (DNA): TGTGCCAGCAGCTTAGGGACTAGGGGGGACATTCAGTACTTC.

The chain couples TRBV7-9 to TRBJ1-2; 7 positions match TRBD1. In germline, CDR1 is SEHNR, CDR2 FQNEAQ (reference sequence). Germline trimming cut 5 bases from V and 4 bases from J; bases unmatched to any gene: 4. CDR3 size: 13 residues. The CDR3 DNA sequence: TGTGCCAGCAGCCCTACAGGGGCCTATGGCTACACCTTC. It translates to CASSPTGAYGYTF.

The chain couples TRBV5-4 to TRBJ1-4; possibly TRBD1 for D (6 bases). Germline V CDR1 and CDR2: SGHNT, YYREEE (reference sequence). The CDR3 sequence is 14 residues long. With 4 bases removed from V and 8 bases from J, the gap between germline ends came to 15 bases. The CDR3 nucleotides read TGTGCCAGCAGCGCGAGGGGGATAGGGGAAAAACTGTTTTTT. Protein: CASSARGIGEKLFF. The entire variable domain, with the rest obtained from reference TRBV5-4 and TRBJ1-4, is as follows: ETGVTQSPTHLIKTRGQQVTLRCSSQSGHNTVSWYQQALGQGPQFIFQYYREEENGRGNFPPRFSGLQFPNYSSELNVNALELDDSALYLCASSARGIGEKLFFGSGTQLSVL.

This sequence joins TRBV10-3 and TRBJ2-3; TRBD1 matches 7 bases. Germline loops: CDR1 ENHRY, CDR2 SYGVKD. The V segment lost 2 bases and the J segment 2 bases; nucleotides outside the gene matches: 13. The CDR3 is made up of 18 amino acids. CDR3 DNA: TGTGCCATCAGTGAGGAGGTGTTGAGGGGGCCGACCACAGATACGCAGTATTTT. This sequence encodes CAISEEVLRGPTTDTQYF.

Here the CDR3 reads CASSQLAALSSYNEQFF. The CDR3 DNA reads as TGTGCCAGCAGCCAACTAGCGGCCCTCAGCTCCTACAATGAGCAGTTCTTC. This chain joins TRBV11-2 and TRBJ2-1; TRBD2 aligns across 8 bases. Germline V gene sequence: CDR1 SGHAT, CDR2 FQNNGV. This CDR3 is 17 amino acids long. V was pared by 5 bases and J by 0 bases, with 9 bases of the junction left unmatched.

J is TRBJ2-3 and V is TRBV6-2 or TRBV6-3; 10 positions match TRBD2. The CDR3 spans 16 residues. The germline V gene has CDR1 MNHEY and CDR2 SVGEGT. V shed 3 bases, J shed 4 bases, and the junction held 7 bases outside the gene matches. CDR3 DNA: TGTGCCAGCAGTTATTGGAGCGGGGGGGACGCAGATACGCAGTATTTT. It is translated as CASSYWSGGDADTQYF.